The present T cell receptor beta chain was sequenced within a study of neurological immune-mediated disorders. The germline V gene encodes CDR1 SQVTM and CDR2 ANQGSEA. V dropped 4 bases and J dropped 8 bases, with 14 bases sitting between them. The CDR3 consists of 13 residues. Study findings and constraints: The expanded clones of different subjects shared no CDR3 amino acid sequences (suggesting private repertoires in all groups).

This clonotype showed up many times. The target antigen is unknown. Time point here: technical triplicate 3. The study built sorted libraries from fewer than 1.3 million CD4+ or CD8+ T cells. The cDNA was synthesized by 5'RACE incorporating 10-nucleotide random UMIs. TCRdb fed the 5' RACE reads into MiXCR, producing one record per CDR3 protein. The sample lists over 25,000 distinct CDR3 sequences, around 16% seen once, with 4.5% to 5% in the top ten. The chain links TRBV29-1 to TRBJ1-4, with D uncertain. This sequence originates from a female donor with HTLV-1-associated myelopathy (HAM/TSP). The sequenced sample consisted of CD4+ T cells from blood. CDR3 residues: CSVGSWDGEKLFF. DNA of the CDR3: TGCAGCGTTGGTTCCTGGGATGGGGAAAAACTGTTTTTT. The whole variable domain, filled in from reference TRBV29-1 and TRBJ1-4, reads SAVISQKPSRDICQRGTSLTIQCQVDSQVTMMFWYRQQPGQSLTLIATANQGSEATYESGFVIDKFPISRPNLTFSTLTVSNMSPEDSSIYLCSVGSWDGEKLFFGSGTQLSVL.